The clone carrying this T cell receptor (beta chain) was counted a few times. No antigen is known for it. V was trimmed by 5 bases and J by 0 bases, leaving 10 bases between them. Germline CDR1 and CDR2: SNHLY and FYNNEI. This CDR3 is 15 amino acids long. The sample is drawn from a study of identical twins' blood T cells. Study-wide results and limits: Even for out-of-frame TCRbeta, twins reportedly shared V gene usage much more than unrelated donors.

A previously described protocol, modified, built RNA-based TCR cDNA libraries. TCRdb independently ran MiXCR on the 5' RACE reads; one entry per CDR3 protein. The sample gives 300,000 to 400,000 distinct CDR3 sequences, roughly 31% of which show up once; around 5.6% is in the top ten. The donors were healthy female monozygous twins, three pairs in total. The sequenced material came from PBMCs. The chain recombines TRBV2 with TRBJ2-2; D is uncertain. This receptor was obtained from a woman aged 18 to 55 in good health. The CDR3 reads CASSREHPNTGELFF. CDR3 sequence (DNA): TGTGCCAGCAGTAGAGAACATCCGAACACCGGGGAGCTGTTTTTT.